This entry describes one TCR beta chain. The data derive from a study of shared clonotypes between healthy human individuals. Assay used: immunoSEQ multiplex PCR; TCRdb lists only in-frame clones, some missing. The sample has 640,000 or so clones, about three quarters seen once. From germline, CDR1 is MNHEY and CDR2 SVGAGI. V shed 2 bases and J shed 4 bases, with 9 bases lying between them. The length of the CDR3 is 14 residues. Only Caucasian adults living in Nashville, Tennessee served as donors. This chain joins TRBV6-5 and TRBJ1-5; D unclear. The sequenced sample was memory CD4+ T cells sorted from blood. The subset is: CD45RA-negative fraction. This receptor was identified in a woman aged 30 to 39 in good health. The CDR3 DNA reads as TGTGCCAGCAGTTACGGGCCAGTGAATCAGCCCCAGCATTTT. It specifies CASSYGPVNQPQHF.